The 24 T cell receptor beta chains given below trace back to one sample, sequenced in a study of PD-L1 blockade in urothelial cancer. Stated time point: peripheral blood 6 weeks after treatment start. The table came from immunoSEQ multiplex PCR; TCRdb's copy has only in-frame clones and leaves some out. The sample lists about 30,000 clones, approximately 80% occurring once. The sample was PBMCs, taken around atezolizumab (anti-PD-L1) treatment. These receptors were collected from a man in his 70s with urothelial cancer.

This clone was seen a few times. This sample also contains other DNA sequences that code for the same CDR3. The V call is TRBV18, the J call TRBJ2-1; tentatively, D is TRBD2 (5 bases). Trimming cost V 6 bases and J 10 bases, with 16 bases left between them. The germline V gene encodes CDR1 KGHSH and CDR2 LQKENI. The CDR3 covers 13 residues. In DNA form, the CDR3 reads TGTGCCAGCTCTCCTCCGTCGGGAAACGAGCAGTTCTTC. This encodes CASSPPSGNEQFF.

The V call is TRBV5-4, the J call TRBJ2-7; 9 bases line up with TRBD2. V shed 0 bases, J shed 3 bases, and the junction held 4 bases outside the gene matches. The germline V gene encodes CDR1 SGHNT and CDR2 YYREEE (reference sequence). The CDR3 spans 15 residues. CDR3 nucleotides: TGTGCCAGCAGCTTGGGGGCAGCGGGGGGCTACGAGCAGTACTTC. It translates to CASSLGAAGGYEQYF.

The CDR3 coding sequence is TGTGCCAGCAGGGGGACTAGCGGGGCCTACAATGAGCAGTTCTTC. Amino acids: CASRGTSGAYNEQFF. The chain employs TRBV7-9 and TRBJ2-1, with 13 nucleotides matching TRBD2. Germline V lookup: CDR1 SEHNR, CDR2 FQNEAQ (reference sequence). Trimming removed 6 bases from V and 2 bases from J; junction bases left unmatched: 1. This CDR3 region has 15 residues.

The V call is TRBV5-1, the J call TRBJ2-1; 8 bases match TRBD1. With V trimmed by 4 bases and J by 0 bases, 3 bases remained unmatched. Germline V gene sequence: CDR1 SGHRS, CDR2 YFSETQ. The CDR3 loop spans 15 amino acids. DNA for the CDR3: TGCGCCAGCAGCCTAGGACAGGGCTCCTACAATGAGCAGTTCTTC. It translates to CASSLGQGSYNEQFF.

V is TRBV9 and J is TRBJ2-7; D call uncertain. Looked up from germline, CDR1 is SGDLS and CDR2 is YYNGEE. CDR3 length: 13 residues. V lost 2 bases and J 6 bases, leaving 12 bases between the germline ends. Written as DNA, the CDR3 is TGTGCCAGCAGCGTCAGGCCTCAATTCGAGCAGTACTTC. Translating gives CASSVRPQFEQYF.

The genes are TRBV19 and TRBJ1-3, with unresolved D. Looked up from germline, CDR1 is LNHDA and CDR2 is SQIVND (reference sequence). Trimming removed 7 bases from V and 4 bases from J, with 8 bases in between. The CDR3 extends over 12 amino acids. CDR3 bases: TGTGCCAGTACCACTATGGGAAACACCATATATTTT. It yields the protein CASTTMGNTIYF.

CDR3 DNA: TGCGCCAGCAGCGTGGACAGGGGAGGCTACGAGCAGTACTTC. Translated, it gives CASSVDRGGYEQYF. The V and J genes are TRBV5-1 and TRBJ2-7; 9 positions agree with TRBD1. Germline-derived CDR1 and CDR2 are SGHRS and YFSETQ. CDR3 length: 14 residues. Trimming removed 4 bases from V and 3 bases from J; junction bases left unmatched: 5. Looking up the rest from reference TRBV5-1 and TRBJ2-7 gives the full variable domain: KAGVTQTPRYLIKTRGQQVTLSCSPISGHRSVSWYQQTPGQGLQFLFEYFSETQRNKGNFPGRFSGRQFSNSRSEMNVSTLELGDSALYLCASSVDRGGYEQYFGPGTRLTVT.

J is TRBJ2-7 and V is TRBV5-1, with TRBD1 identical over 11 bases. J was trimmed by 0 bases and V by 4 bases; bases with no gene match: 6. The CDR3 totals 16 residues. Germline CDR1 and CDR2: SGHRS and YFSETQ. The CDR3 DNA reads as TGCGCCAGCAGCCTCGGACAGGGGGCGAACTCCTACGAGCAGTACTTC. It encodes CASSLGQGANSYEQYF.

The chain links TRBV7-3 to TRBJ2-6, with D possibly being TRBD2 (5 bases). V was shortened by 5 bases and J by 2 bases, with 10 bases between the two germline ends. The CDR3 has 15 amino acids. In germline, CDR1 is SGHTA, CDR2 FQGTGA. As DNA, the CDR3 is TGTGCCAGCAGCCGAGACGGGGCTGGGGCCAACGTCCTGACTTTC. This sequence encodes CASSRDGAGANVLTF.

The V gene is TRBV6-6, the J gene TRBJ1-5; D is possibly TRBD1 (5 bases). CDR3 size: 13 residues. Germline-derived CDR1 and CDR2 are MNHNY and SVGAGI (reference sequence). The V end was cut by 10 bases, the J end by 3 bases, with 13 bases between. The CDR3: CATLPGPNQPQHF. CDR3 DNA: TGTGCCACCCTCCCAGGGCCCAATCAGCCCCAGCATTTT.

This clone was detected only once. For the CDR3, the DNA is TGTGCCAGCAGTATTGAGCGGGAGAGAGCAGATACGCAGTATTTT. Protein product: CASSIERERADTQYF. The chain has TRBV28 and TRBJ2-3; TRBD2 agrees at 8 bases. Germline V gene sequence: CDR1 MDHEN, CDR2 SYDVKM. CDR3 length: 15 amino acids. V lost 5 bases, J lost 4 bases, and 8 bases stayed unmatched. Full variable domain (remainder filled in from reference TRBV28 and TRBJ2-3): DVKVTQSSRYLVKRTGEKVFLECVQDMDHENMFWYRQDPGLGLRLIYFSYDVKMKEKGDIPEGYSVSREKKERFSLILESASTNQTSMYLCASSIERERADTQYFGPGTRLTVL.

By proportion, this clone is medium-sized. This chain links TRBV7-9 with TRBJ2-3, with TRBD1 matching 7 bases. The V and J ends lost 5 bases and 2 bases, in that order; junction bases with no gene match: 7. The CDR3 has 15 amino acids. CDR1 is SEHNR and CDR2 is FQNEAQ in the germline V gene (reference sequence). CDR3 residues: CASSGRQGHTDTQYF. The DNA for the CDR3 is TGTGCCAGCAGCGGTCGACAGGGCCACACAGATACGCAGTATTTT.

This chain links TRBV6-6 with TRBJ2-1; possible D gene TRBD1, 6 bases. Germline V CDR1 and CDR2: MNHNY, SVGAGI (reference sequence). Trimming pared 10 bases from V and 4 bases from J, leaving 14 bases between. The CDR3 totals 13 residues. The CDR3 reads CATAGQTYNEQFF. CDR3 sequence (DNA): TGTGCCACCGCCGGACAGACATACAATGAGCAGTTCTTC.

This chain joins TRBV5-1 and TRBJ1-4; D not resolved. CDR1 is SGHRS and CDR2 is YFSETQ in the germline V gene. The length of the CDR3 is 14 residues. Trimming removed 3 bases at V and 5 bases at J, with 11 bases between. The CDR3 DNA reads TGCGCCAGCAGCTCGGGAGGGTCAAATGAAAAACTGTTTTTT. As protein: CASSSGGSNEKLFF.

The V gene is TRBV27, the J gene TRBJ2-6, with 9 bases fitting TRBD1. The CDR3 contains 18 residues. The trim removed 10 bases at V and 0 bases at J, leaving 13 bases unmatched. Germline CDR1 reads MNHEY; CDR2 reads SMNVEV (reference sequence). CDR3 sequence reads: CATKGWDRETSGANVLTF. DNA of the CDR3: TGTGCCACCAAAGGTTGGGACAGGGAAACCTCTGGGGCCAACGTCCTGACTTTC. Full variable domain (missing parts from reference TRBV27 and TRBJ2-6): EAQVTQNPRYLITVTGKKLTVTCSQNMNHEYMSWYRQDPGLGLRQIYYSMNVEVTDKGDVPEGYKVSRKEKRNFPLILESPSPNQTSLYFCATKGWDRETSGANVLTFGAGSRLTVL.

This clone was observed a few times. V gene TRBV5-5 combines with J gene TRBJ1-5; 9 bases align to TRBD1. After removal of 4 bases from V and 1 base from J, the junction contained 3 bases not matched to a gene. The CDR3 has 15 residues. Per the germline V gene, CDR1 is SGHKS and CDR2 is YYEKEE (reference sequence). The CDR3: CASSRTGESNQPQHF. The CDR3 coding sequence is TGTGCCAGCAGCCGGACAGGGGAAAGCAATCAGCCCCAGCATTTT.

The chain recombines TRBV7-9 with TRBJ1-1; TRBD1 aligns across 7 bases. Germline V gives CDR1 SEHNR, CDR2 FQNEAQ (reference sequence). The CDR3 totals 14 residues. V was clipped by 4 bases and J by 0 bases; unmatched bases: 2. CDR3 coding DNA: TGTGCCAGCAGCTCGACAGGGATGAACACTGAAGCTTTCTTT. Translation gives CASSSTGMNTEAFF. The full variable domain, its missing parts supplied by reference TRBV7-9 and TRBJ1-1, is DTGVSQNPRHKITKRGQNVTFRCDPISEHNRLYWYRQTLGQGPEFLTYFQNEAQLEKSRLLSDRFSAERPKGSFSTLEIQRTEQGDSAMYLCASSSTGMNTEAFFGQGTRLTVV.

The gene calls are TRBV5-1 and TRBJ2-7; 7 bases line up with TRBD2. The CDR3 covers 15 residues. Germline V gives CDR1 SGHRS, CDR2 YFSETQ. V shed 5 bases, J shed 7 bases, and the junction held 15 bases outside the gene matches. In DNA form, the CDR3 reads TGCGCCAGCAGTCTTACTAGCGCCCTAACCGGAGAGCAGTACTTC. Translating gives CASSLTSALTGEQYF.

The chain joins TRBV2 to TRBJ1-4; D not certain. This CDR3 has 15 residues. Germline loops: CDR1 SNHLY, CDR2 FYNNEI. Trimming pared 6 bases from V and 4 bases from J, leaving 15 bases between. The DNA of the CDR3 is TGTGCCAGCAGAACAGCCGGAGGTGGTAATGAAAAACTGTTTTTT. It codes for CASRTAGGGNEKLFF.

The chain uses TRBV7-8 and TRBJ1-2; 9 bases are shared with TRBD1. With 4 bases clipped from V and 5 bases from J, the junction kept 8 bases outside the gene matches. The CDR3 is 15 residues long. Germline V CDR1 and CDR2: SGHVS, FQNEAQ. The DNA of the CDR3 is TGTGCCAGCAGCTCGTCGACAGGGGGGTCATATGGCTACACCTTC. Its translation is CASSSSTGGSYGYTF.

V gene TRBV4-2 combines with J gene TRBJ2-1; 7 bases match TRBD2. The V and J ends lost 0 bases and 3 bases, in that order; junction bases with no gene match: 8. This CDR3 has 17 amino acids. CDR1 is LGHNA, CDR2 YNFKEQ, per germline. The CDR3 DNA is TGTGCCAGCAGCCAAGATGGGGCTAGCGGAAGCTACAATGAGCAGTTCTTC. This gives the protein CASSQDGASGSYNEQFF.

The J gene is TRBJ1-5, the V gene TRBV19, with D uncertain. Trimming removed 2 bases at V and 6 bases at J, with 17 bases between. Germline CDR1 reads LNHDA; CDR2 reads SQIVND (reference sequence). This CDR3 has 16 amino acids. CDR3 amino acids: CASSISGAGVVQPQHF. Written as DNA, the CDR3 is TGTGCCAGTAGTATATCGGGCGCGGGAGTGGTTCAGCCCCAGCATTTT.

The rearrangement uses TRBV4-3 and TRBJ1-3, with D tentatively TRBD1 (6 bases). The CDR3 length is 18 residues. Germline V lookup: CDR1 LGHNA, CDR2 YSLEER. V lost 3 bases and J lost 4, with 22 bases in between. Here the CDR3 reads CASSHLRGGAMGGNTIYF. CDR3 nucleotide sequence: TGCGCCAGCAGCCATCTCCGTGGGGGGGCTATGGGGGGAAACACCATATATTTT.

V and J are TRBV5-1 and TRBJ2-1; TRBD1 is a possible D gene (5 bases). V lost 0 bases to trimming and J lost 7 bases, with 17 bases between them. This CDR3 contains 16 residues. The V gene's germline CDR1 is SGHRS and CDR2 YFSETQ. CDR3 sequence (DNA): TGCGCCAGCAGCTTGGGGACCCTTGGGGCCCGGAATGAGCAGTTCTTC. This translates into CASSLGTLGARNEQFF.